This entry concerns a single T cell receptor (beta chain). In the source study's methods: For nucleated cells, counts were estimated from reference gene primer amplification. Method: immunoSEQ multiplex PCR; TCRdb's copy keeps in-frame clones and lacks some. V and J calls plus clone size are reproduced from that table; the DNA served to infer D and trimming. The repertoire holds 250,000 to 300,000 clones, with roughly 89% as singletons. This specimen comes from a study of blood T cell repertoires in COVID-19. For the study at large: Sites in the United States, Italy and Spain provided acute and convalescent COVID-19 samples. T cells, B-cell-depleted T cells, or PBMCs provided the cDNA or gDNA that served as material.

Sequencing used peripheral blood. This clonotype was obtained from a man in his fifties or sixties with acute or convalescent COVID-19.

CDR3 protein: CATSLVGGRKPQHF. The CDR3 bases are TGTGCCACTTCTTTAGTCGGGGGTAGGAAGCCCCAGCATTTT. This chain uses TRBV19 with TRBJ1-5; weak D call: TRBD1 (5 bases). CDR1 is LNHDA, CDR2 SQIVND, per germline (reference sequence). The CDR3 is 14 amino acids. Trimming removed 10 bases from V and 8 bases from J, with 21 bases in between.